The 28 T cell receptor beta chains below were found in one sample sequenced in a study of identical twins. MiXCR, run by TCRdb on the 5' RACE reads, gives a single entry per CDR3 protein. The sample carries some 1,700,000 distinct CDR3 sequences, roughly 35% recorded once. The sample taken for sequencing was cord blood. These receptors were obtained from a newborn girl in good health.

V usage is TRBV12-3 or TRBV12-4 and J usage is TRBJ1-5; D is unclear. V lost 2 bases and J 3 bases, leaving 5 bases between the germline ends. The CDR3 is made up of 13 amino acids. The CDR3 loop reads CASSLFDNQPQHF. DNA of the CDR3: TGTGCCAGCAGTTTATTTGACAATCAGCCCCAGCATTTT.

CDR3 coding DNA: TGCAGCTTGACAGGGTACCCCCTCACAGATACGCAGTATTTT. This gives the protein CSLTGYPLTDTQYF. The chain carries TRBV29-1 and TRBJ2-3; TRBD1 matches at 7 bases. The CDR3 totals 14 residues. The V and J ends lost 8 bases and 2 bases, in that order; junction bases with no gene match: 10. Germline V lookup: CDR1 SQVTM, CDR2 ANQGSEA.

V is TRBV12-3 or TRBV12-4 and J is TRBJ2-7, with 8 bases identical to TRBD2. The junction had 4 bases not matched to a gene; V was cut back by 6 bases and J by 3 bases. This CDR3 region has 13 residues. The CDR3 coding sequence is TGTGCCAGCAGAGCGGGAGCGTACTACGAGCAGTACTTC. It encodes CASRAGAYYEQYF.

This clonotype was recorded at least ten times. J is TRBJ2-4 and V is TRBV20-1; 9 bases are shared with TRBD1. V lost 3 bases, J lost 4 bases, and 1 base stayed unmatched. Germline V gives CDR1 DFQATT, CDR2 SNEGSKA (reference sequence). The CDR3 has 13 residues. CDR3 region: CSARGTGKNIQYF. The DNA of the CDR3 is TGCAGTGCTAGGGGGACAGGGAAAAACATTCAGTACTTC.

In its sample, this clonotype was seen a few times. V gene TRBV15 combines with J gene TRBJ2-5; TRBD2 is a possible D gene (6 bases). This CDR3 region has 15 residues. Per the germline V gene, CDR1 is LNHNV and CDR2 is YYDKDF (reference sequence). V lost 1 base and J 1 base, leaving 10 bases between the germline ends. The CDR3 nucleotides are TGTGCCACCAGCAGAGGCTATAGCGGCCAAGAGACCCAGTACTTC. Its translation: CATSRGYSGQETQYF.

The CDR3 region is CASRSRGVGTEAFF. CDR3 DNA sequence: TGTGCCAGCAGAAGTAGAGGGGTGGGCACTGAAGCTTTCTTT. J is TRBJ1-1 and V is TRBV6-6, with a possible D match to TRBD1 (5 bases). Trimming stripped 6 bases from V and 4 bases from J, with 15 bases between. The CDR3 extends over 14 amino acids. The V gene's germline CDR1 is MNHNY and CDR2 SVGAGI (reference sequence).

This clonotype was detected ten times or more. At one boundary the junction diverges from the germline segment, which might be a read error. The chain employs TRBV5-1 and TRBJ2-5; D possibly corresponds to TRBD1 (7 bases). This CDR3 spans 14 amino acids. Germline CDR1 SGHRS, CDR2 YFSETQ. As DNA, the CDR3 is TGTGCCAGCAGCTTGCGGGACAGTCAAGAGACCCAGTACTTC. It is translated as CASSLRDSQETQYF.

This clonotype has a handful of counts. The V call is TRBV4-1, the J call TRBJ1-2, with 8 bases fitting TRBD1. CDR3 size: 14 residues. Germline lookup yields CDR1 MGHRA and CDR2 YSYEKL. The trim removed 1 base at V and 8 bases at J, leaving 6 bases unmatched. CDR3 nucleotides: TGCGCCAGCAGCCAAGTGTGGACAGGGAGCGGCTACACCTTC. Translation: CASSQVWTGSGYTF.

This chain links TRBV20-1 with TRBJ2-2; 11 bases are shared with TRBD2. V trimming: 3 bases; J trimming: 1 base; junction bases outside the gene matches: 4. The CDR3 is 16 amino acids. The germline gives CDR1 DFQATT, CDR2 SNEGSKA (reference sequence). The CDR3 DNA follows: TGCAGTGCTAGCGGGGGGACTAGCGGGAACACCGGGGAGCTGTTTTTT. Translation gives CSASGGTSGNTGELFF.

This rearrangement joins TRBV7-9 to TRBJ1-6; 7 bases match TRBD1. CDR1 and CDR2 from the germline V gene are SEHNR and FQNEAQ (reference sequence). The CDR3 contains 16 residues. J lost 7 bases, V lost 5 bases, and 11 bases had no gene match. The CDR3 sequence is CASSPHRQTGNSPLHF. CDR3 DNA sequence: TGTGCCAGCAGCCCCCATCGCCAGACAGGGAATTCACCCCTCCACTTT.

The V and J genes are TRBV21-1 and TRBJ2-1; TRBD2, the table's D call, was not compared with the DNA. TRBV21-1 is classified as a pseudogene. This CDR3 region has 13 residues. CDR3: CASSKRGPNEQFF. For the CDR3, the DNA is TGTGCCAGCAGCAAACGTGGGCCCAATGAGCAGTTCTTC.

The sample holds a few counts of this clonotype. The chain is built from TRBV12-3 or TRBV12-4 and TRBJ2-1; the D call may be TRBD1 or TRBD2 (5 bases each). The CDR3 is 15 amino acids. Trimming stripped 3 bases from V and 5 bases from J, with 14 bases between. CDR3 loop: CASSFGSGRNNEQFF. CDR3 nucleotide sequence: TGTGCCAGCAGTTTTGGGTCAGGGAGAAACAATGAGCAGTTCTTC.

V usage is TRBV30 and J usage is TRBJ1-5; D is undetermined. Trimming left V 2 bases short and J 0 bases short, with 8 bases between. This CDR3 has 14 amino acids. The V gene's germline CDR1 is GTSNPN and CDR2 SVGIG (reference sequence). The CDR3 sequence: CAWSLGNSNQPQHF. Written as DNA, the CDR3 is TGTGCCTGGAGTCTTGGGAATAGCAATCAGCCCCAGCATTTT.

This chain links TRBV19 with TRBJ2-1, with TRBD2 matching over 12 bases. The CDR3 runs 15 residues. Germline trimming cut 3 bases from V and 7 bases from J; bases unmatched to any gene: 4. Germline-derived CDR1 and CDR2 are LNHDA and SQIVND (reference sequence). Here the CDR3 DNA reads TGTGCCAGTAGTATGACTAGCGGGAGTCTTAATGAGCAGTTCTTC. Amino acid sequence: CASSMTSGSLNEQFF.

This clonotype was seen a handful of times. This rearrangement joins TRBV24-1 to TRBJ2-7; D is possibly TRBD1 (6 bases). The V and J ends lost 4 bases and 4 bases respectively, with 10 bases between them. The CDR3 totals 13 residues. Looked up from germline, CDR1 is KGHDR and CDR2 is SFDVKD. The CDR3 DNA sequence: TGTGCCACCAGTGACCCCGGACAGTACGAGCAGTACTTC. This translates into CATSDPGQYEQYF.

This clonotype has a handful of counts. This sequence joins TRBV20-1 and TRBJ2-1; D gene unclear. The J call may be faulty, since TRBJ2-7 better matches the DNA end. The CDR3 has 11 amino acids. The germline V gene encodes CDR1 DFQATT and CDR2 SNEGSKA (reference sequence). This CDR3 reads CSAFPYNEQYF. The CDR3 DNA reads as TGCAGTGCCTTCCCTTACAATGAGCAGTACTTC.

In its sample, this clonotype was seen a few times. The chain has TRBV19 and TRBJ2-5; weak D call: TRBD2 (5 bases). The CDR3 extends over 13 amino acids. Germline values: CDR1 LNHDA, CDR2 SQIVND (reference sequence). Trimming pared 5 bases from V and 5 bases from J, leaving 12 bases between. CDR3 amino acids: CASSSDWEETQYF. The CDR3 coding sequence is TGTGCCAGTAGTTCGGACTGGGAGGAGACCCAGTACTTC.

This clonotype was counted once. Mismatch with germline at one junction end may stem from a read error. The rearrangement links TRBV5-1 to TRBJ2-5; 7 positions match TRBD2. CDR3 length equals 13 residues. CDR1 SGHRS and CDR2 YFSETQ come from the germline V gene. The CDR3 DNA reads as TGCGCCAGCGGCTTGAGGCGGGGGGAGACCCAGTACTTC. Protein product: CASGLRRGETQYF. The full variable domain, in which reference TRBV5-1 and TRBJ2-5 provide the parts outside the CDR3, is KAGVTQTPRYLIKTRGQQVTLSCSPISGHRSVSWYQQTPGQGLQFLFEYFSETQRNKGNFPGRFSGRQFSNSRSEMNVSTLELGDSALYLCASGLRRGETQYFGPGTRLLVL.

This clonotype appeared a few times. V is TRBV13 and J is TRBJ2-6; tentatively, D is TRBD1 (6 bases). The V gene's germline CDR1 is PRHDT and CDR2 FYEKMQ (reference sequence). This CDR3 region has 20 residues. V lost 1 base and J lost 0, with 19 bases in between. CDR3: CASSLVINRDGLSGANVLTF. CDR3 sequence (DNA): TGTGCCAGCAGCTTAGTCATAAACAGGGATGGGCTCTCTGGGGCCAACGTCCTGACTTTC.

This clonotype was picked up a small number of times. In DNA form, the CDR3 reads TGCGCCAGCAGCCAAGATGAGGGGCGAAGTGATAATTCACCCCTCCACTTT. Its protein is CASSQDEGRSDNSPLHF. The chain employs TRBV4-1 and TRBJ1-6, with D tentatively TRBD1 (5 bases). Between the trimmed V and J ends, which lost 0 bases and 5 bases, there was a span of 14 bases. Germline-derived CDR1 and CDR2 are MGHRA and YSYEKL. The CDR3 has 17 residues.

This rearrangement joins TRBV6-5 to TRBJ1-1; D might be TRBD1 (5 bases). Germline values: CDR1 MNHEY, CDR2 SVGAGI. The V and J ends lost 1 base and 0 bases respectively, with 9 bases between them. The CDR3 extends over 15 amino acids. DNA for the CDR3: TGTGCCAGCAGTTACTATCAGGGCATGAACACTGAAGCTTTCTTT. It codes for CASSYYQGMNTEAFF.

This sequence joins TRBV5-1 and TRBJ1-1, with a tentative D call TRBD1 (5 bases). V was trimmed by 4 bases and J by 1 base, leaving 11 bases between them. Germline V lookup: CDR1 SGHRS, CDR2 YFSETQ. CDR3 length equals 14 residues. CDR3 protein: CASSRPGGNTEAFF. CDR3 nucleotides: TGCGCCAGCAGCCGCCCGGGGGGGAACACTGAAGCTTTCTTT.

This clonotype turned up a few times. The chain is built from TRBV10-3 and TRBJ2-7; 8 nucleotides align to TRBD1. Germline V gene data show CDR1 as ENHRY and CDR2 as SYGVKD. Trimming cost V 4 bases and J 4 bases; bases outside gene matches: 3. The CDR3 loop spans 13 amino acids. The CDR3 nucleotides are TGTGCCATCAGTGGGTACAGGGGGTACGAGCAGTACTTC. This translates into CAISGYRGYEQYF.

The rearrangement uses TRBV20-1 and TRBJ2-3, with a weak D call TRBD2 (6 bases). Per the germline V gene, CDR1 is DFQATT and CDR2 is SNEGSKA (reference sequence). This CDR3 is 13 amino acids long. The CDR3: CRGTEGSTDTQYF. The CDR3 DNA follows: TGCAGAGGGACGGAGGGAAGCACAGATACGCAGTATTTT.

This clonotype was seen a handful of times. A much larger clone sits a single nucleotide away, making a read error possible. The chain employs TRBV6-5 and TRBJ2-1; D is ambiguous. The V end lost 6 bases, the J end lost 5 bases, and 5 bases lay between the germline ends. The CDR3 extends over 11 amino acids. The germline CDR1 and CDR2 sequences are MNHEY and SVGAGI. The CDR3 loop is CASRVHNEQFF. DNA of the CDR3: TGTGCCAGCAGGGTTCACAATGAGCAGTTCTTC.

V is TRBV7-2 and J is TRBJ2-7; D is undetermined. Looked up from germline, CDR1 is SGHTA and CDR2 is FQGNSA. Trimming cost V 1 base and J 2 bases, with 15 bases left between them. This CDR3 spans 16 amino acids. The chain's CDR3 is CASSLGGMAKTYEQYF. The CDR3 DNA sequence: TGTGCCAGCAGCTTAGGAGGTATGGCGAAGACCTACGAGCAGTACTTC. The variable domain in full, with the rest retrieved from reference TRBV7-2 and TRBJ2-7, is GAGVSQSPSNKVTEKGKDVELRCDPISGHTALYWYRQSLGQGLEFLIYFQGNSAPDKSGLPSDRFSAERTGGSVSTLTIQRTQQEDSAVYLCASSLGGMAKTYEQYFGPGTRLTVT.

The sample holds a few counts of this clonotype. The chain carries TRBV20-1 and TRBJ1-2; 7 nucleotides line up with TRBD1. This CDR3 is built from 14 residues. V trimming: 1 base; J trimming: 5 bases; junction bases outside the gene matches: 7. Germline assignment: CDR1 DFQATT and CDR2 SNEGSKA (reference sequence). The DNA for the CDR3 is TGCAGTGCTAGAGCGGACAGGACGGGGTATGGCTACACCTTC. Its protein is CSARADRTGYGYTF.

There are many counts of this clonotype. The J gene is TRBJ2-7, the V gene TRBV12-3 or TRBV12-4; the match to TRBD2 covers 8 bases. V was clipped by 5 bases and J by 5 bases; unmatched bases: 2. This CDR3 spans 12 amino acids. The CDR3 nucleotides read TGTGCCAGCAGTCCGGGACTAGACGAGCAGTACTTC. The encoded protein is CASSPGLDEQYF.